This T cell receptor beta chain was recovered during a study of blood T cell repertoires in COVID-19. Overall study: T cells, B-cell-depleted T cells, or PBMCs supplied cDNA or gDNA.

Germline CDR1 MNHEY, CDR2 SVGAGI. This CDR3 is built from 14 residues. After removal of 6 bases from V and 0 bases from J, the junction contained 4 bases not matched to a gene. Patients in Seattle were enrolled during active infection, then followed longitudinally. Profiling relied on immunoSEQ multiplex PCR, and the TCRdb table lists in-frame clones only, not all of them. The sample contains roughly 310,000 clones, under 90% of which appear only once. This receptor was obtained from a woman aged 30 to 39 with COVID-19, enrolled during active disease. J is TRBJ1-2 and V is TRBV6-5, with 7 nucleotides matching TRBD1. Sample: peripheral blood. CDR3 DNA sequence: TGTGCCAGCAGGGAGACAGGGACTAACTATGGCTACACCTTC. Protein product: CASRETGTNYGYTF.